These 7 T cell receptor beta chains were all obtained from the same sample, sequenced in a study of blood T cell repertoires in COVID-19. Sequencing was performed with immunoSEQ multiplex PCR; in TCRdb, only in-frame clones are kept and a portion is missing. The sample has about 120,000 clones, 75% to 90% seen once. Sequences were obtained from peripheral blood. These receptors came from a human donor with acute or convalescent COVID-19. The donor label of this sample is uncertain.

CDR3 sequence reads: CASSSMGLAVKNIQYF. DNA of the CDR3: TGTGCCAGCAGCTCAATGGGACTAGCGGTCAAAAACATTCAGTACTTC. This sequence joins TRBV7-8 and TRBJ2-4, with 11 bases fitting TRBD2. J lost 3 bases, V lost 4 bases, and 5 bases had no gene match. Germline CDR1 and CDR2: SGHVS and FQNEAQ. The CDR3 runs to 16 residues.

The V and J genes are TRBV18 and TRBJ1-3; 10 bases are shared with TRBD1. The germline CDR1 and CDR2 sequences are KGHSH and LQKENI. CDR3 length: 16 residues. V gave up 2 bases and J gave up 1 base; unmatched junction bases: 2. CDR3 in amino acids: CASSPMDRGSGNTIYF. Written as DNA, the CDR3 is TGTGCCAGCTCACCAATGGACAGGGGGTCTGGAAACACCATATATTTT.

The V and J genes are TRBV28 and TRBJ2-3; 10 nucleotides agree with TRBD2. Unmatched junction bases numbered 5, after V lost 3 bases and J lost 5 bases. The CDR3 totals 15 residues. CDR1 and CDR2 from the germline V gene are MDHEN and SYDVKM. As DNA, the CDR3 is TGTGCCAGCAGTTTCTGGGCTAGCGGGGGAGATACGCAGTATTTT. Translation: CASSFWASGGDTQYF.

This rearrangement joins TRBV11-2 to TRBJ1-4; TRBD1 aligns across 9 bases. The CDR3 has 15 residues. The V gene end was trimmed by 5 bases and the J gene end by 7 bases; junction bases not matched to a gene: 8. Germline V gives CDR1 SGHAT, CDR2 FQNNGV. CDR3 bases: TGTGCCAGCAGCCCGCGGGACAGGGTGGGTGAAAAACTGTTTTTT. This gives the protein CASSPRDRVGEKLFF. The whole variable domain, remainder taken from reference TRBV11-2 and TRBJ1-4, is EAGVAQSPRYKIIEKRQSVAFWCNPISGHATLYWYQQILGQGPKLLIQFQNNGVVDDSQLPKDRFSAERLKGVDSTLKIQPAKLEDSAVYLCASSPRDRVGEKLFFGSGTQLSVL.

V gene TRBV7-9 combines with J gene TRBJ2-5, with D unclear. The CDR3 is made up of 12 amino acids. Germline V CDR1 and CDR2: SEHNR, FQNEAQ (reference sequence). V was shortened by 1 base and J by 5 bases, with 5 bases between the two germline ends. The DNA for the CDR3 is TGTGCCAGCAGCTTAGACTGGGAGACCCAGTACTTC. Translated: CASSLDWETQYF.

This chain joins TRBV28 and TRBJ1-2, with D perhaps TRBD1 (5 bases). Trimming took off 3 bases at V and 4 bases at J, with 15 bases between the two ends. The germline V gene has CDR1 MDHEN and CDR2 SYDVKM. The CDR3 sequence is 15 residues long. CDR3 DNA sequence: TGTGCCAGCAGTTTCCCTTGGGACTCAGTCTATGGCTACACCTTC. Protein: CASSFPWDSVYGYTF.

V usage is TRBV7-2 and J usage is TRBJ2-2; a weak D match, TRBD1 (5 bases). Germline V CDR1 and CDR2: SGHTA, FQGNSA. The CDR3 runs to 14 residues. Trimming removed 6 bases from V and 6 bases from J, with 14 bases in between. CDR3 amino acids: CASRTDNTAGELFF. CDR3 coding DNA: TGTGCCAGCAGGACAGATAACACGGCCGGGGAGCTGTTTTTT.